The rows below give T cell receptor beta chains drawn from one sample of a study of siplizumab effects on memory and regulatory T cells. The table came from immunoSEQ multiplex PCR; TCRdb's copy has only in-frame clones and leaves some out. The data contain under 85,000 clones, around 90% of them singletons. Sequencing was performed on Tregs sorted from blood. The receptors shown here come from a human donor in good health. CDR3s include the opening cysteine and the closing phenylalanine or tryptophan. Fields, in order: CDR3 DNA, CDR3 protein, D gene, J gene, V gene, clone size. D genes are given only for firm matches. The size entry is marked missing in some rows and otherwise reads once, few, many or a size class.

TGTGCCAGCAGTTTTGACGGGAATCAGCCCCAGCATTTT CASSFDGNQPQHF - TRBJ1-5 TRBV28 -
TGTGCCAGCAGCAATCCCCCACCCGGGATAGGGTGGGATGAGCAGTTCTTC CASSNPPPGIGWDEQFF - TRBJ2-1 TRBV21-1 -
TGTGCCAGCAGCCCCCCCCCGGGACAGGGTATGCATGAGCAGTTCTTC CASSPPPGQGMHEQFF TRBD1 TRBJ2-1 TRBV7-8 -
TGTGCCAGTAGTATAGTTGGGCTAGCGGGCTCCTACGAGCAGTACTTC CASSIVGLAGSYEQYF TRBD2 TRBJ2-7 TRBV19 -
TGTGCCAGCAGTGCGACAGGGGGAGAGACCCAGTACTTC CASSATGGETQYF TRBD1 TRBJ2-5 TRBV6-1 -
TGCGCCAGCAGTCACGGACCCCCCCCAGCAGGGGAGACCCAGTACTTC CASSHGPPPAGETQYF - TRBJ2-5 TRBV23-1 -
TGTGCCAGCAGAAACAGGGCCGAGCAGTACTTC CASRNRAEQYF - TRBJ2-7 TRBV6-1 -
TGTGCCAGCAGTTACGAGGCTGAAGCTTTCTTT CASSYEAEAFF - TRBJ1-1 TRBV6-6 -
TGTGCCAGCAGCTTGGGACGAGGGAACTATGGCTACACCTTC CASSLGRGNYGYTF - TRBJ1-2 TRBV5-6 -
TGTGCCAGCAGCGTAGGTGGGGGGTCCTCTGGAAACACCATATATTTT CASSVGGGSSGNTIYF - TRBJ1-3 TRBV9 -
TGTGCCACTAGAAGGGGGATGAACACTGAAGCTTTCTTT CATRRGMNTEAFF - TRBJ1-1 TRBV6-1 -
TGTGCCAGTAGTAAGACAGGAAACACTGAAGCTTTCTTT CASSKTGNTEAFF - TRBJ1-1 TRBV19 -
TGTGCCAGCAGTCAGGGATATTTTACTAATGAAAAACTGTTTTTT CASSQGYFTNEKLFF - TRBJ1-4 TRBV7-9 -
TGTGCCAGCAGGGCCGGGACCGTGTATGGCTACACCTTC CASRAGTVYGYTF - TRBJ1-2 TRBV28 -
TGTGCTAGTGGCCGAACCTACGAGCAGTACTTC CASGRTYEQYF - TRBJ2-7 TRBV12-5 -
TGTGCCAGCAGCGGACTCGGAGGCGCGGATACGCAGTATTTT CASSGLGGADTQYF - TRBJ2-3 TRBV9 -
TGCGCCAGCAGTGAGTCTAGCGGGAAAAGCACAGATACGCAGTATTTT CASSESSGKSTDTQYF TRBD2 TRBJ2-3 TRBV10-1 medium-sized
TGTGCCAGCAGTCCCGGGGGTTCTGGGGCCAACGTCCTGACTTTC CASSPGGSGANVLTF - TRBJ2-6 TRBV28 -
TGTGCCAGCAGCTTAGATGGGCTAGCGGGACGCGAGCAGTACTTC CASSLDGLAGREQYF TRBD2 TRBJ2-7 TRBV11-3 -
TGTGCCAGCAGACCTGCGGGGGCGGGCACTGAAGCTTTCTTT CASRPAGAGTEAFF - TRBJ1-1 TRBV7-9 -
TGTGCCAGTAGTATCTCGGGGGGCCCGTACAATGAGCAGTTCTTC CASSISGGPYNEQFF - TRBJ2-1 TRBV19 -
TGCAGCGTTTGGCAGGGGCTAAACTCCTACGAGCAGTACTTC CSVWQGLNSYEQYF - TRBJ2-7 TRBV29-1 -
TGTGCCAGCAGCTCGGGACAGAGTAGCAATCAGCCCCAGCATTTT CASSSGQSSNQPQHF TRBD1 TRBJ1-5 TRBV7-6 -